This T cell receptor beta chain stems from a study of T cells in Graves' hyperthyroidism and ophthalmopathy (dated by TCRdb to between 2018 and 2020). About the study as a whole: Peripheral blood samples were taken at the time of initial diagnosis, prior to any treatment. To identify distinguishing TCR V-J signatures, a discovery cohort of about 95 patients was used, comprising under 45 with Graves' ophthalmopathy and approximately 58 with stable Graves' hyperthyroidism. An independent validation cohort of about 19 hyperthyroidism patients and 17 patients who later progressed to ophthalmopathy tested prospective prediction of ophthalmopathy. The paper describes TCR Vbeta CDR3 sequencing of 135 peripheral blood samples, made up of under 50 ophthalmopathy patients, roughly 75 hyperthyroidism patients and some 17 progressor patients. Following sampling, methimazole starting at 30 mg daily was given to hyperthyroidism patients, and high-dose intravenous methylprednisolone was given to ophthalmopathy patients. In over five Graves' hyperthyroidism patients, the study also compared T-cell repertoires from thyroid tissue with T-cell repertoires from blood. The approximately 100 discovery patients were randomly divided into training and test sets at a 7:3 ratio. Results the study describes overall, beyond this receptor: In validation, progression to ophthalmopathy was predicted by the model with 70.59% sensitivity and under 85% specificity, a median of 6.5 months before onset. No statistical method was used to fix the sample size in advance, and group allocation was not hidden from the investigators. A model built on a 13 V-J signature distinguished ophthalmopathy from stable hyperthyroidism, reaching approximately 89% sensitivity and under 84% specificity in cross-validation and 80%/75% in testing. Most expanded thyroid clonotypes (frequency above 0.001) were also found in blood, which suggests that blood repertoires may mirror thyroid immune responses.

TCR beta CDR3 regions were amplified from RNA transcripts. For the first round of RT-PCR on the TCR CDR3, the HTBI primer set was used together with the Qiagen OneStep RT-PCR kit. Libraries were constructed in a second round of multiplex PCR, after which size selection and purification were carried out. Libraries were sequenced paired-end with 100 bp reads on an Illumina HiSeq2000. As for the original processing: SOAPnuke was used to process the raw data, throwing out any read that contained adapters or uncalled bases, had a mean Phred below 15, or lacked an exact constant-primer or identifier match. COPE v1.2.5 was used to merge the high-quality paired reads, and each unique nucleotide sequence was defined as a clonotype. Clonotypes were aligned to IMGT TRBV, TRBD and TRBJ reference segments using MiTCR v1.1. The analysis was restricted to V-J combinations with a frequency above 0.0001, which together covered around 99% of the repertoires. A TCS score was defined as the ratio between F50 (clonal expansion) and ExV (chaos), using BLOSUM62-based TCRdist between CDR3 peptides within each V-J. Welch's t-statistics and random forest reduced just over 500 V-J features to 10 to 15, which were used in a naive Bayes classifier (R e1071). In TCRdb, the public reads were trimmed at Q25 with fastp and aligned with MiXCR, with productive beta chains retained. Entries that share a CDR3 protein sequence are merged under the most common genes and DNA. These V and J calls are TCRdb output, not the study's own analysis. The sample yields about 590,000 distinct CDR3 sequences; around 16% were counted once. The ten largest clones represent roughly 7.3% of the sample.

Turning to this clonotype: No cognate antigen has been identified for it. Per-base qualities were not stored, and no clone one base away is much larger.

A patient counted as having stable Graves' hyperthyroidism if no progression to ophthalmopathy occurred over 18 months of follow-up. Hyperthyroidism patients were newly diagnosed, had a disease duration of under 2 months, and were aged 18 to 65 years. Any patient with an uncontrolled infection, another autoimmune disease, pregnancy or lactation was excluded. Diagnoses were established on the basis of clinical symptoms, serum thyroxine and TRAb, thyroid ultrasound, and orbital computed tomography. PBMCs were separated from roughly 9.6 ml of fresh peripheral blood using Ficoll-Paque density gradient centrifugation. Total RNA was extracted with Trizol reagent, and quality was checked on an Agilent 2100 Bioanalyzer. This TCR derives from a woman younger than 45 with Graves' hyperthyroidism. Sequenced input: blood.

In nucleotides, the sequence is TGTGCCAGCAGAGCGAATATAGGATCCGGGAAAGAGACCCAGTACTTC. It translates as CASRANIGSGKETQYF. Here the chain combines TRBV25-1 and TRBJ2-5; a weak D assignment points to TRBD2 (5 bases agree). At the junction V is shortened by 6 bases and J by 3 bases, with 20 bases in between. CDR1 is given as MGHDK and CDR2 as SYGVNS, both from the germline V gene. From cysteine to phenylalanine, the CDR3 is 16 amino acids long. Left in the record is the CDR3 DNA by itself, 48 bases read in frame from the first base. Outside the CDR3, residues come from the reference TRBV25-1 and TRBJ2-5 proteins, so the full variable domain is: EADIYQTPRYLVIGTGKKITLECSQTMGHDKMYWYQQDPGMELHLIHYSYGVNSTEKGDLSSESTVSRIRTEHFPLTLESARPSHTSQYLCASRANIGSGKETQYFGPGTRLLVL.